These 14 T cell receptor beta chains were sequenced from one sample in a study of CD8 T cells in ankylosing spondylitis. MiXCR, run by TCRdb on the 5' RACE reads, gives a single entry per CDR3 protein. Seen here are about 160,000 distinct CDR3 sequences, about a sixth observed once, and the top ten hold 7.8%. Sequencing was done on a sample of blood, either unsorted or a sorted T cell fraction (not recorded which). All receptors derive from a male donor with ankylosing spondylitis or in good health (not recorded which).

This chain links TRBV6-5 with TRBJ1-5, with 7 bases identical to TRBD1. The germline gives CDR1 MNHEY, CDR2 SVGAGI. The length of the CDR3 is 15 residues. The trim removed 0 bases at V and 5 bases at J, leaving 4 bases unmatched. The CDR3 loop is CASSYSRGLDQPQHF. The CDR3 DNA follows: TGTGCCAGCAGTTACTCTAGGGGGCTCGATCAGCCCCAGCATTTT.

This clonotype was recorded at least ten times. The chain links TRBV4-2 to TRBJ1-2; a weak D match, TRBD1 (5 bases). The V end lost 0 bases, the J end lost 7 bases, and 18 bases lay between the germline ends. The CDR3 contains 16 residues. Looked up from germline, CDR1 is LGHNA and CDR2 is YNFKEQ. CDR3 bases: TGTGCCAGCAGCCAAGAAGGAGGGGAAGCAGGGTCTGGCTACACCTTC. Amino acids: CASSQEGGEAGSGYTF.

This clonotype was detected many times. This sequence joins TRBV12-3 or TRBV12-4 and TRBJ1-6; no reliable D call. Trimming took 5 bases from V and 7 from J, leaving 15 bases between them. This CDR3 spans 15 amino acids. The CDR3 sequence: CASSLDKTRNSPLHF. CDR3 coding DNA: TGTGCCAGCAGTCTCGACAAGACCAGGAATTCACCCCTCCACTTT.

At least ten counts were recorded for this clonotype. CDR3 nucleotide sequence: TGTGCCAGCAAGGCGGGAGGCTTGTCAGAGACCCAGTACTTC. Its protein product is CASKAGGLSETQYF. The rearrangement links TRBV2 to TRBJ2-5, with 8 bases matching TRBD2. Germline values: CDR1 SNHLY, CDR2 FYNNEI. Trimming cost V 7 bases and J 4 bases; bases outside gene matches: 8. This CDR3 has 14 residues.

The chain has TRBV2 and TRBJ2-1, with a weak D call TRBD1 (6 bases). CDR3 length: 12 residues. Germline V CDR1 and CDR2: SNHLY, FYNNEI. V was pared by 1 base and J by 9 bases, with 7 bases between. CDR3 DNA: TGTGCCAGCAGTGAAGTCAGGGGTGAGCAGTTCTTC. Translation gives CASSEVRGEQFF.

The chain employs TRBV11-2 and TRBJ1-2; D is perhaps TRBD1 (6 bases). Trimming removed 5 bases from V and 2 bases from J, with 9 bases in between. Per the germline V gene, CDR1 is SGHAT and CDR2 is FQNNGV. The CDR3 totals 13 residues. Here the CDR3 DNA reads TGTGCCAGCAGCGCCGGGGGCAACTATGGCTACACCTTC. Amino acid sequence: CASSAGGNYGYTF.

This clonotype appeared many times. The V gene is TRBV20-1, the J gene TRBJ1-5, with 7 positions matching TRBD1. The germline V gene has CDR1 DFQATT and CDR2 SNEGSKA (reference sequence). The CDR3 loop spans 13 amino acids. After removal of 5 bases from V and 7 bases from J, the junction contained 8 bases not matched to a gene. CDR3 nucleotide sequence: TGCAGTGCTTCTACAGGGGTTAGGCAGCCCCAGCATTTT. This sequence encodes CSASTGVRQPQHF.

The chain combines TRBV12-3 or TRBV12-4 with TRBJ1-2, with a weak D call TRBD1 (6 bases). V gave up 5 bases and J gave up 1 base, with 11 bases separating them. CDR3 size: 14 residues. In DNA, the CDR3 is TGTGCCAGCAGTCTCGGGGACAATAACTATGGCTACACCTTC. Protein: CASSLGDNNYGYTF.

The chain joins TRBV12-2 to TRBJ2-1; TRBD2 is the table's D call and was not checked against the DNA. TRBV12-2 is noted as a pseudogene. This CDR3 spans 14 amino acids. CDR3 nucleotide sequence: TGTGCAAGTCGCCTCCTAGGGAGGTGTGATGAGCAGTTCTTC. This gives the protein CASRLLGRCDEQFF.

This clonotype showed up many times. The chain combines TRBV5-1 with TRBJ1-3; D call uncertain. CDR1 SGHRS and CDR2 YFSETQ come from the germline V gene. This CDR3 is 15 amino acids long. The V end was cut by 0 bases, the J end by 2 bases, with 9 bases between. In DNA, the CDR3 is TGCGCCAGCAGCTTGGGGGTAGGGACTGGAAACACCATATATTTT. Translated, it gives CASSLGVGTGNTIYF.

This chain joins TRBV20-1 and TRBJ1-3; D uncertain. Deletions cut 3 bases from V and 1 base from J, with 7 bases between. Germline CDR1 reads DFQATT; CDR2 reads SNEGSKA (reference sequence). The CDR3 is made up of 13 amino acids. The CDR3 reads CSARSESGNTIYF. CDR3 sequence (DNA): TGCAGTGCTAGGTCCGAATCTGGAAACACCATATATTTT.

V gene TRBV12-3 or TRBV12-4 combines with J gene TRBJ1-1; no definite D call. This CDR3 spans 16 amino acids. Deletions cut 7 bases from V and 1 base from J, with 19 bases between. CDR3 coding DNA: TGTGCCAGCACCTGGCGAATGACCGGCGGGAACACTGAAGCTTTCTTT. The encoded protein is CASTWRMTGGNTEAFF.

V usage is TRBV29-1 and J usage is TRBJ2-3, with D uncertain. V lost 7 bases and J 1 base, leaving 15 bases between the germline ends. The germline CDR1 and CDR2 sequences are SQVTM and ANQGSEA. The CDR3 is made up of 14 amino acids. The CDR3 DNA sequence: TGCAGCGCCCACAGCTCCCGGGGCACAGATACGCAGTATTTT. Protein: CSAHSSRGTDTQYF.

This clonotype was observed at least ten times. The V call is TRBV29-1, the J call TRBJ2-1; unclear D gene. The CDR3 extends over 12 amino acids. V was clipped by 2 bases and J by 6 bases, with 8 bases between them. The germline V gene encodes CDR1 SQVTM and CDR2 ANQGSEA. CDR3 loop: CSVESKVNEQFF. The CDR3 DNA reads as TGCAGCGTTGAATCAAAGGTCAATGAGCAGTTCTTC.